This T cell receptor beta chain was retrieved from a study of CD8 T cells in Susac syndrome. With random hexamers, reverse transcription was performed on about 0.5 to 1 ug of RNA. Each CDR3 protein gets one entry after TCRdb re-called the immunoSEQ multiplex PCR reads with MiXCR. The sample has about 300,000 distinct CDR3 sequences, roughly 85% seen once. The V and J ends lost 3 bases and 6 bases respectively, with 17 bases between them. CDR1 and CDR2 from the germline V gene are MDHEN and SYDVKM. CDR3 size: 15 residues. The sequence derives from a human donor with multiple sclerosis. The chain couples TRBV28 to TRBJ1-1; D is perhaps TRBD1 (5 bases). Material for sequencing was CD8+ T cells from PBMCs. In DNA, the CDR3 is TGTGCCAGCAGTTTTAGGGGTGGAGGTTCCGCTGAAGCTTTCTTT. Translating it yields CASSFRGGGSAEAFF.